This paragraph reports one T cell receptor beta chain. The data were taken from a study of blood T cell repertoires in COVID-19. In the original workflow: Quantification of nucleated cells was approximated via reference gene primer amplification. The assay was immunoSEQ multiplex PCR, and TCRdb's table has in-frame clones only and misses some. V, J and clone size are those of that table, while D and trimming were read from the DNA. Of 200,000 to 250,000 clones listed, over 75% were seen once; the top ten hold about 4.8%. In germline, CDR1 is MDHEN, CDR2 SYDVKM. The trim removed 5 bases at V and 5 bases at J, leaving 10 bases unmatched. The CDR3 runs 15 residues.

This clonotype originated in a middle-aged woman with acute or convalescent COVID-19. The sequenced sample consisted of peripheral blood. The chain joins TRBV28 to TRBJ2-5, with 8 bases fitting TRBD1. CDR3: CASSTARGRGETQYF. CDR3 in DNA: TGTGCCAGCAGTACAGCCAGGGGGCGCGGGGAGACCCAGTACTTC. Looking up the rest from reference TRBV28 and TRBJ2-5 gives the full variable domain: DVKVTQSSRYLVKRTGEKVFLECVQDMDHENMFWYRQDPGLGLRLIYFSYDVKMKEKGDIPEGYSVSREKKERFSLILESASTNQTSMYLCASSTARGRGETQYFGPGTRLLVL.